This is a list of T cell receptor beta chains from one sample in a study of shared T cell receptors in the human thymus. Libraries were prepared by immunoSEQ multiplex PCR; TCRdb keeps only in-frame clonotypes and omits some of them. The repertoire consists of hundreds of thousands of clones, with approximately 88% occurring once and the leading ten covering 0.0085% to 0.012%. This sample also appeared in a second study, on human thymus T cells.

Specimen: thymocytes. These receptors all come from a boy less than two years old with a congenital heart defect. The CDR3 runs from the conserved cysteine through the conserved F or W. The D gene is left open where the match is weak. Expanded clones get a size class; other rows say once, few or many, or leave the size out.

v_call: TRBV5-4; d_call: TRBD2; j_call: TRBJ2-7; clone_size: NA; cdr3_aa: CASSFSGRATFPGYEQYF; cdr3_nt: TGTGCCAGCAGCTTTAGCGGGAGGGCTACGTTTCCGGGCTACGAGCAGTACTTC
v_call: TRBV9; d_call: NA; j_call: TRBJ1-1; clone_size: NA; cdr3_aa: CASSVVGPGPGDEAFF; cdr3_nt: TGTGCCAGCAGCGTAGTAGGTCCAGGGCCGGGAGATGAAGCTTTCTTT
v_call: TRBV10-3; d_call: TRBD2; j_call: TRBJ2-1; clone_size: once; cdr3_aa: CAISESFGREGPYNEQFF; cdr3_nt: TGTGCCATCAGTGAGTCATTTGGGCGGGAGGGCCCGTACAATGAGCAGTTCTTC
v_call: TRBV29-1; d_call: TRBD1; j_call: TRBJ2-3; clone_size: once; cdr3_aa: CSVGGQGASTDTQYF; cdr3_nt: TGCAGCGTTGGAGGGCAGGGGGCCAGCACAGATACGCAGTATTTT
v_call: TRBV7-2; d_call: TRBD2; j_call: TRBJ2-3; clone_size: NA; cdr3_aa: CASSLGGRAVTDTQYF; cdr3_nt: TGTGCCAGCAGCTTAGGCGGGAGGGCCGTTACAGATACGCAGTATTTT
v_call: TRBV21-1; d_call: NA; j_call: TRBJ1-1; clone_size: NA; cdr3_aa: CVSRSGTEAFF; cdr3_nt: TGTGTCAGCCGATCGGGCACTGAAGCTTTCTTT
v_call: TRBV6-1; d_call: NA; j_call: TRBJ1-5; clone_size: NA; cdr3_aa: CASSDDGREVIGNQPQHF; cdr3_nt: TGTGCCAGCAGTGACGACGGGCGGGAGGTCATAGGCAATCAGCCCCAGCATTTT
v_call: TRBV29-1; d_call: NA; j_call: TRBJ2-7; clone_size: once; cdr3_aa: CSVEGSGDEQYF; cdr3_nt: TGCAGCGTTGAAGGGTCGGGGGACGAGCAGTACTTC
v_call: TRBV18; d_call: NA; j_call: TRBJ1-5; clone_size: NA; cdr3_aa: CASSAQGIGNSNQPQHF; cdr3_nt: TGTGCCAGCTCAGCGCAGGGAATCGGAAATAGCAATCAGCCCCAGCATTTT
v_call: TRBV27; d_call: TRBD2; j_call: TRBJ2-1; clone_size: NA; cdr3_aa: CASSLVTSGTYNEQFF; cdr3_nt: TGTGCCAGCAGTCTCGTGACTAGCGGGACCTACAATGAGCAGTTCTTC
v_call: TRBV4-2; d_call: TRBD2; j_call: TRBJ2-7; clone_size: NA; cdr3_aa: CASSTRLAGDYEQYF; cdr3_nt: TGTGCCAGCAGTACCAGACTAGCGGGAGACTACGAGCAGTACTTC
v_call: TRBV28; d_call: NA; j_call: TRBJ2-4; clone_size: NA; cdr3_aa: CASGGENIQYF; cdr3_nt: TGTGCCAGCGGAGGGGAAAACATTCAGTACTTC
v_call: TRBV5-4; d_call: TRBD2; j_call: TRBJ2-7; clone_size: NA; cdr3_aa: CASSFPGLADHEQYF; cdr3_nt: TGTGCCAGCAGCTTCCCGGGACTAGCGGATCACGAGCAGTACTTC
v_call: TRBV6-5; d_call: NA; j_call: TRBJ2-2; clone_size: NA; cdr3_aa: CASTEDRLNTGELFF; cdr3_nt: TGTGCCAGCACCGAGGACAGACTTAACACCGGGGAGCTGTTTTTT
v_call: TRBV4-2; d_call: TRBD1; j_call: TRBJ2-2; clone_size: NA; cdr3_aa: CASSQGTGNTGELFF; cdr3_nt: TGTGCCAGCAGCCAAGGGACAGGGAACACCGGGGAGCTGTTTTTT
v_call: TRBV7-2; d_call: NA; j_call: TRBJ2-2; clone_size: NA; cdr3_aa: CASSPLYTGELFF; cdr3_nt: TGTGCCAGCAGCCCTCTTTACACCGGGGAGCTGTTTTTT
v_call: TRBV27; d_call: TRBD2; j_call: TRBJ2-3; clone_size: NA; cdr3_aa: CASSLVLAGGSSTDTQYF; cdr3_nt: TGTGCCAGCAGTTTAGTACTAGCGGGGGGCTCTAGCACAGATACGCAGTATTTT
v_call: TRBV7-2; d_call: NA; j_call: TRBJ2-3; clone_size: once; cdr3_aa: CASSLGTGVPDTQYF; cdr3_nt: TGTGCCAGCAGCTTAGGAACGGGAGTGCCAGATACGCAGTATTTT
v_call: TRBV4-1; d_call: NA; j_call: TRBJ2-1; clone_size: NA; cdr3_aa: CASSQSLALGSNNEQFF; cdr3_nt: TGCGCCAGCAGCCAGTCGCTAGCGCTAGGATCCAACAATGAGCAGTTCTTC
v_call: TRBV4-3; d_call: NA; j_call: TRBJ1-5; clone_size: NA; cdr3_aa: CASSQDAGIKPQHF; cdr3_nt: TGCGCCAGCAGCCAAGACGCGGGAATAAAGCCCCAGCATTTT
v_call: TRBV29-1; d_call: TRBD1; j_call: TRBJ2-7; clone_size: NA; cdr3_aa: CSVRRGGTGGPEQYF; cdr3_nt: TGCAGCGTTAGGAGGGGCGGGACAGGGGGCCCCGAGCAGTACTTC
v_call: TRBV7-9; d_call: TRBD2; j_call: TRBJ2-7; clone_size: NA; cdr3_aa: CASSLVTSLAGGPHEQYF; cdr3_nt: TGTGCCAGCAGCTTAGTAACCAGCTTGGCGGGAGGGCCTCACGAGCAGTACTTC
v_call: TRBV7-2; d_call: TRBD1; j_call: TRBJ1-4; clone_size: NA; cdr3_aa: CASSWARGAREKLFF; cdr3_nt: TGTGCCAGCAGTTGGGCCAGGGGGGCGAGAGAAAAACTGTTTTTT
v_call: TRBV18; d_call: TRBD2; j_call: TRBJ2-3; clone_size: NA; cdr3_aa: CASSPPRRAGGQEKTDTQYF; cdr3_nt: TGTGCCAGCTCACCACCTCGTAGGGCGGGAGGGCAGGAAAAAACAGATACGCAGTATTTT
v_call: TRBV7-2; d_call: TRBD2; j_call: TRBJ2-7; clone_size: once; cdr3_aa: CASSLLEKTSGNDEQYF; cdr3_nt: TGTGCCAGCAGCTTGCTAGAAAAGACTAGCGGGAACGACGAGCAGTACTTC
v_call: TRBV18; d_call: TRBD2; j_call: TRBJ2-1; clone_size: NA; cdr3_aa: CASSRTGTSNNEQFF; cdr3_nt: TGTGCCAGCTCACGAACCGGGACTAGCAACAATGAGCAGTTCTTC
v_call: TRBV4-1; d_call: NA; j_call: TRBJ2-1; clone_size: NA; cdr3_aa: CASSQVRRGPPNEQFF; cdr3_nt: TGCGCCAGCAGCCAAGTCCGGCGAGGTCCCCCCAATGAGCAGTTCTTC
v_call: TRBV27; d_call: NA; j_call: TRBJ1-4; clone_size: NA; cdr3_aa: CASSAPGHGNEKLFF; cdr3_nt: TGTGCCAGCAGCGCTCCCGGACACGGTAATGAAAAACTGTTTTTT